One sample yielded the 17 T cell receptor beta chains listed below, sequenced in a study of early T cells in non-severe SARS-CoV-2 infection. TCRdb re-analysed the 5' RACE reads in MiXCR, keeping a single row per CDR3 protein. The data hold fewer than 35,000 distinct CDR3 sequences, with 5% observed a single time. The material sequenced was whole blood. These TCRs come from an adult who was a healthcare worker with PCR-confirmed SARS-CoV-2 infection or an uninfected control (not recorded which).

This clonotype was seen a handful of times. The CDR3 reads CASSFSSGGSFEQFF. DNA of the CDR3: TGTGCCAGCAGTTTTTCCAGCGGGGGGTCTTTTGAGCAGTTCTTC. V usage is TRBV12-3 or TRBV12-4 and J usage is TRBJ2-1; 9 bases match TRBD2. V shed 3 bases, J shed 9 bases, and the junction held 9 bases outside the gene matches. The CDR3 runs 15 residues.

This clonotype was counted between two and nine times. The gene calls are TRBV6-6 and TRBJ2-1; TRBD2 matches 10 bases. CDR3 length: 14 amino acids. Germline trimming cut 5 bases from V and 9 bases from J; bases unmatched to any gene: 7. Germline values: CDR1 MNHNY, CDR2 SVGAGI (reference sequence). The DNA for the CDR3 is TGTGCCAGCAGTAGCGGGGGGGCCTCTGGTGAGCAGTTCTTC. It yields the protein CASSSGGASGEQFF.

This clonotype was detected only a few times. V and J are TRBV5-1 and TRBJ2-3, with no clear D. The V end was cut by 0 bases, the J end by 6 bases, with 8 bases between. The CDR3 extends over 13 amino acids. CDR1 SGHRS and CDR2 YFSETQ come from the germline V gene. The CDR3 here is CASSLDQRDTQYF. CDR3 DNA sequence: TGCGCCAGCAGCTTGGACCAAAGGGATACGCAGTATTTT. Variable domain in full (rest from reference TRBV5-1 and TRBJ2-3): KAGVTQTPRYLIKTRGQQVTLSCSPISGHRSVSWYQQTPGQGLQFLFEYFSETQRNKGNFPGRFSGRQFSNSRSEMNVSTLELGDSALYLCASSLDQRDTQYFGPGTRLTVL.

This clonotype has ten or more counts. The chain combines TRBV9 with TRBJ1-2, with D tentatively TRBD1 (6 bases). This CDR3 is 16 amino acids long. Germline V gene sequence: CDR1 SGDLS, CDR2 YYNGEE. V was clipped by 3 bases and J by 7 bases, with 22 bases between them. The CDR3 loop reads CASSAEAGAPISGYTF. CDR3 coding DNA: TGTGCCAGCAGCGCAGAAGCGGGGGCTCCTATCTCTGGCTACACCTTC.

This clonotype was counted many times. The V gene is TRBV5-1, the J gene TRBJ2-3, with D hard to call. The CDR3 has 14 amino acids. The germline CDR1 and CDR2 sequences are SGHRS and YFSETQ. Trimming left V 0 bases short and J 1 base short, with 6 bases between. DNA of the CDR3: TGCGCCAGCAGCTTGGCTGCGGGCACAGATACGCAGTATTTT. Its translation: CASSLAAGTDTQYF.

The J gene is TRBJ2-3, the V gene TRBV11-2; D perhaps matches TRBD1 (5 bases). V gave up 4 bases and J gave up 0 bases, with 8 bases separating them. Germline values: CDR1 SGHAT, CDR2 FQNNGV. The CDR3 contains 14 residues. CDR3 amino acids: CASSSRQSTDTQYF. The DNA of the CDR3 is TGTGCCAGCAGCTCCCGACAGAGCACAGATACGCAGTATTTT.

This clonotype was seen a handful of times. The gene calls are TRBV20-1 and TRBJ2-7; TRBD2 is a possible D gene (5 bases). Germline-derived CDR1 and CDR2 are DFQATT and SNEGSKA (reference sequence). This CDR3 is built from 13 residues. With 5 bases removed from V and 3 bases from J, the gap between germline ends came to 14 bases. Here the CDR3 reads CSAPPDSGYEQYF. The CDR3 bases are TGCAGTGCTCCCCCGGACTCGGGCTACGAGCAGTACTTC.

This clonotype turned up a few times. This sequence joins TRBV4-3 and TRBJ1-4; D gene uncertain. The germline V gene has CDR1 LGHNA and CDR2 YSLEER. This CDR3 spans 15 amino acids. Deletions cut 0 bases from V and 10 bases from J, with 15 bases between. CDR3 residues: CASSQELSLLGKLFF. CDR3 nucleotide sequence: TGCGCCAGCAGCCAAGAATTGTCCCTTCTGGGAAAACTGTTTTTT.

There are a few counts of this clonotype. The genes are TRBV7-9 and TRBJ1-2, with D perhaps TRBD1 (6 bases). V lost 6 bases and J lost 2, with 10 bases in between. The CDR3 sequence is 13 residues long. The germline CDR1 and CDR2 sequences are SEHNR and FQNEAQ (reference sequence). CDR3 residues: CASSFTGNYGYTF. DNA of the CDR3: TGTGCCAGCAGTTTTACAGGGAACTATGGCTACACCTTC. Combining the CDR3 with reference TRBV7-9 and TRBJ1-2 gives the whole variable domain DTGVSQNPRHKITKRGQNVTFRCDPISEHNRLYWYRQTLGQGPEFLTYFQNEAQLEKSRLLSDRFSAERPKGSFSTLEIQRTEQGDSAMYLCASSFTGNYGYTFGSGTRLTVV.

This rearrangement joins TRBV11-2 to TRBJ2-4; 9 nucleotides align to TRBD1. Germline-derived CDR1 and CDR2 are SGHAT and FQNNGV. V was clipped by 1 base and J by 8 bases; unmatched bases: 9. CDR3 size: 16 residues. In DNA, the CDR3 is TGTGCCAGCAGCTTAGCGACTACAGGGGGCATTGACATTCAGTACTTC. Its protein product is CASSLATTGGIDIQYF.

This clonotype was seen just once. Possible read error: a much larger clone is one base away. CDR3 region: CASSYDSTDTQYF. The CDR3 bases are TGTGCCAGCAGTTACGATAGCACAGATACGCAGTATTTT. The chain joins TRBV12-3 or TRBV12-4 to TRBJ2-3, with D uncertain. This CDR3 region has 13 residues. Between the trimmed V and J ends, which lost 4 bases and 0 bases, there was a span of 5 bases.

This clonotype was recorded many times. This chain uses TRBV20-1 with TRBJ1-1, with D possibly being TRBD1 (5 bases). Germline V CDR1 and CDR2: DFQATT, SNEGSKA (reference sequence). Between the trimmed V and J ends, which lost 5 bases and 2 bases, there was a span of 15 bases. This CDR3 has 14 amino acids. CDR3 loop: CSAPHEDSNTEAFF. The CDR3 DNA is TGCAGTGCTCCCCATGAAGACAGTAACACTGAAGCTTTCTTT.

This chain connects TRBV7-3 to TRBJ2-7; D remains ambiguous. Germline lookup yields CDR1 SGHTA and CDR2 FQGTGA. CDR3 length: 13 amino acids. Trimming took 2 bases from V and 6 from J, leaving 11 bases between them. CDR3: CASSLQPGVEQYF. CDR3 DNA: TGTGCCAGCAGCTTACAGCCTGGGGTCGAGCAGTACTTC.

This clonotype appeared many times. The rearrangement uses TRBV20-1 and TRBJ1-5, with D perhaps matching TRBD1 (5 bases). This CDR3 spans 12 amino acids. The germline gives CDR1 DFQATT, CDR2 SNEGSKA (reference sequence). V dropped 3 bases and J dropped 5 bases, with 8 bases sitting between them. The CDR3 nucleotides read TGCAGTGCTAGGCAGGGAGATCAGCCCCAGCATTTT. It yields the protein CSARQGDQPQHF.

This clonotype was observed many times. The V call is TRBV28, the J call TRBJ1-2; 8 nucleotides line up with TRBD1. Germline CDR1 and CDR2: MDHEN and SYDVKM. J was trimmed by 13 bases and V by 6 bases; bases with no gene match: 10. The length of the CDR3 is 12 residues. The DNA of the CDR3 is TGTGCCAGCAGCCAGACAGGGGTCGCGGCCACCTTC. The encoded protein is CASSQTGVAATF.

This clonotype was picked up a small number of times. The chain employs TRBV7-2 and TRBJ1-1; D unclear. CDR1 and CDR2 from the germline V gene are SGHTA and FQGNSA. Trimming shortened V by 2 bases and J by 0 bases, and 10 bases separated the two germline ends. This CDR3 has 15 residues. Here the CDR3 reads CASSLMLTLNTEAFF. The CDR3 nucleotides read TGTGCCAGCAGCTTAATGCTGACGTTGAACACTGAAGCTTTCTTT.

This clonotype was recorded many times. The CDR3 loop is CASSLQPRPRGFQPQHF. In nucleotides, the CDR3 is TGTGCCAGCAGTCTTCAGCCTCGACCTCGGGGTTTTCAGCCCCAGCATTTT. The chain joins TRBV2 to TRBJ1-5; no definite D call. CDR1 and CDR2 from the germline V gene are SNHLY and FYNNEI. Deletions cut 5 bases from V and 6 bases from J, with 23 bases between. This CDR3 contains 17 residues.